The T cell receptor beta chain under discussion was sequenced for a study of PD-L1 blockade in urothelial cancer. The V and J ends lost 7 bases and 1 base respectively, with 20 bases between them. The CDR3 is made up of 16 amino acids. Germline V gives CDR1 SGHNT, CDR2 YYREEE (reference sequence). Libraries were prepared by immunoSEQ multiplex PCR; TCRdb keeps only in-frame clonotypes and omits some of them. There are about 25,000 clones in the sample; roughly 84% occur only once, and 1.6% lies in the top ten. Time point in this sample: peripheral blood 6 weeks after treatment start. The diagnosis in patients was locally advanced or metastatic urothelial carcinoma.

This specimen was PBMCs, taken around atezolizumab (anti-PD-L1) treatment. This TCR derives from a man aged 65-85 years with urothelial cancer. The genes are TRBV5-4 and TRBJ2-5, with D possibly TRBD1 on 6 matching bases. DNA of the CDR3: TGTGCCAGCCGCGATTTGCCCTGGACAGCCCAAGAGACCCAGTACTTC. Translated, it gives CASRDLPWTAQETQYF.